The entry that follows covers one T cell receptor (beta chain) sequence. The table lists this clone with a few counts. Its antigen remains undetermined. Base quality data are lacking; no much larger clone is found one base away. What this sample's treatment or condition label stands for: around 19 received Ad26.COV2.S at low or high dose, single or two shots; 5 received placebo; per-sample allocation not given. Repertoires of vaccine and placebo recipients were sequenced from samples taken on day 63 after the first injection. In Cohort 1b, about 25 adults aged 18-55 years were enrolled at a single site in Boston, USA, between 29 July and 7 August 2020. Ad26.COV2.S was a replication-incompetent adenovirus type 26 vector that expressed a prefusion-stabilized SARS-CoV-2 spike protein derived from the original Wuhan strain. The immunoSEQ Assay was used to sequence TCRbeta CDR3 regions. After extraction, genomic DNA underwent amplification by bias-controlled multiplex PCR, followed by high-throughput sequencing. The authors' pipeline ran thus. To quantify the absolute abundance of every unique TCRbeta CDR3 region, sequences were collapsed and filtered. T cell fraction was estimated by normalizing TCRbeta template counts to usable DNA, which was measured by amplifying reference genes present in all nucleated cells. Repertoire TCRs were annotated as SARS-CoV-2-specific by exact matching of V gene, CDR3 amino acid sequence and J gene to a known reactive TCR set. The reference SARS-CoV-2 TCR set was obtained from MIRA and was filtered for enrichment in COVID-19-positive ImmuneCODE repertoires, whereby public or cross-reactive TCRs were removed. Using the MIRA antigens, annotated TCRs were further analysed by specific ORF or by position within an ORF. Breadth was defined as the number of annotated unique rearrangements divided by the total number of unique productive rearrangements, and depth was defined as the summed frequency of the annotated unique rearrangements. Two-sided Wilcoxon rank-sum tests were used to compare TCR breadth between groups. Sourced from immuneACCESS, this table was stored by TCRdb with only in-frame sequences that have V and J called. A share of the clones is absent; for the studies checked, an unresolved V gene accounts for under half, and the remainder has no known explanation. The DNA gave D and trimming, while V, J and clone size come from that table. The sample table contains 430,000 or so clones; only one count was recorded for 89% of them. The ten top clones hold approximately 2.5% of the sample.

These data are taken from a study of Ad26.COV2.S vaccination and SARS-CoV-2 variants (dated by TCRdb to about 2021). The study in broad terms: Donors in the vaccine arm were drawn from COV1001, a multicentre, randomized, double-blind, placebo-controlled phase I-IIa trial testing Ad26.COV2.S in healthy adults. Trial participants were randomized into five groups of five, in which low-dose or high-dose Ad26.COV2.S was given once or twice, or placebo was given on both occasions. A total of approximately 30 samples were included in the TCR-sequenced set, comprising 19 Ad26.COV2.S vaccine recipients, 5 placebo recipients and 8 SARS-CoV-2 convalescent individuals. Ad26.COV2.S was administered intramuscularly at 5 x 10^10 or 1 x 10^11 viral particles, either as a single shot or as two shots given 56 days apart. TCRbeta repertoire sequencing served as the tool for gauging how specific and how broad the SARS-CoV-2-reactive T cell receptors were following Ad26.COV2.S vaccination. Investigators remained blinded to trial group allocation during experiments and outcome assessment.

The junction shows trimming of 0 bases on V and 6 bases on J, and the gene matches do not reach 8 bases of it. CDR1 and CDR2 are drawn from the germline V gene: KGHSH, LQKENI. The CDR3 starts with the cysteine, ends with the phenylalanine, and has 16 residues. Solely the CDR3 DNA is kept, with 48 bases framed from the first base. General study outcomes and caveats: It was noted by the authors that total T cell responses may have been underestimated by the TCR breadth and depth analyses. Non-spike TCR breadth was comparable between vaccine and placebo recipients, consistent with the vaccine containing only spike. Substantial breadth of spike-specific CD8+ and CD4+ T cell responses was reported after vaccination. Higher spike-specific TCR breadth was observed in Ad26.COV2.S recipients than in placebo recipients (P = 0.0014). The study was not powered for comparison of responses between vaccine doses or regimens.

The chain is encoded by TRBV18 joined to TRBJ2-1, and TRBD2 matches 7 of the central bases. This TCR came from a person aged 18-60 years who received the Ad26.COV2.S COVID-19 vaccine or a placebo. Sample: peripheral blood, taken in a trial of Ad26.COV2.S vaccine versus placebo. The DNA sequence is as follows: TGTGCCAGCTCACCACCGGGAGGGTTAACCTCCAATGAGCAGTTCTTC. It translates as CASSPPGGLTSNEQFF.